This T cell receptor beta chain was captured by sequencing in a study of T cells in Graves' hyperthyroidism and ophthalmopathy (dated by TCRdb to between 2017 and 2020). Background for the entire study: Peripheral blood was collected at initial diagnosis, before any treatment. A discovery cohort of about 100 patients, roughly 45 with Graves' ophthalmopathy and about 58 with stable Graves' hyperthyroidism, was used to find distinguishing TCR V-J signatures. Prospective prediction of ophthalmopathy was tested in an independent validation cohort of approximately 19 hyperthyroidism patients and 15 to 17 patients who later progressed to ophthalmopathy. The 90 or so discovery patients were randomly split 7:3 into training and test sets. Thyroid tissue and blood T-cell repertoires from six or seven Graves' hyperthyroidism patients were also compared in the study. Once sampling was done, hyperthyroidism patients were given methimazole at a starting dose of 30 mg daily, whereas ophthalmopathy patients were given high-dose intravenous methylprednisolone. TCR Vbeta CDR3 sequencing of some 140 peripheral blood samples (under 45 ophthalmopathy, about 80 hyperthyroidism and approximately 17 progressor patients) is reported in the paper.

For this clonotype: There is no known antigen for this receptor. The sample holds no much larger clone one base away, and base qualities are not on file.

Inclusive of the bounding cysteine and phenylalanine, the CDR3 is 13 residues long. Just the 39-base CDR3 DNA is kept, in frame starting at base 1. Between the V and J ends, shortened by 0 bases and 10 bases respectively, the junction contains 13 bases. In the ophthalmopathy patients, disease was moderately to severely active, with a Clinical Activity Score of 3 or more, a NOSPECS grade of 4 or more, and a duration of less than 3 months. Patients with uncontrolled infections, other autoimmune diseases, pregnancy or lactation were excluded. Diagnoses were based on clinical symptoms, serum thyroxine and TRAb, thyroid ultrasound and orbital computed tomography. Ficoll-Paque density gradient centrifugation was used to isolate PBMCs from about 9.4 ml of fresh peripheral blood. Total RNA was extracted using Trizol reagent, and RNA quality was assessed on an Agilent 2100 Bioanalyzer. Amplification of TCR beta CDR3 regions was carried out from RNA transcripts. The first round of RT-PCR for the TCR CDR3 was performed with the HTBI primer set and the Qiagen OneStep RT-PCR kit. The libraries were constructed in a second round of multiplex PCR and then size-selected and purified. Libraries were sequenced paired-end with 100 bp reads on an Illumina HiSeq2000. The original pipeline was this. Raw data were processed with SOAPnuke, discarding reads with adapters, uncalled bases, mean Phred below 15, or no exact constant-primer or identifier match. COPE v1.2.5 was used to merge the high-quality paired reads, and each unique nucleotide sequence was defined as a clonotype. MiTCR v1.1 was used to align the clonotypes against IMGT TRBV, TRBD and TRBJ reference segments. The analysis included only V-J combinations with a frequency above 0.0001, which together covered around 99% of the repertoires. The TCS score was defined as the ratio of F50 (clonal expansion) to E x V (chaos), calculated using BLOSUM62-based TCRdist between CDR3 peptides within each V-J. Welch's t-statistics and random forest reduced fewer than 600 V-J features to 13, which were used in a naive Bayes classifier (R e1071). TCRdb trimmed public reads at Q25 via fastp, called clones via MiXCR and kept in-frame beta chains. Identical CDR3 proteins give one entry, which carries the most common genes and DNA. TCRdb assigned the V and J calls; the authors' analysis was not used. Here the sample has roughly 500,000 distinct CDR3 sequences; around a fifth occur a single time. Around 47% of the sample is taken by the ten largest.

What the study reported, not specific to this receptor: Blood samples also contained most of the expanded thyroid clonotypes (frequency above 0.001), which suggests that blood repertoires may reflect thyroid immune responses. During validation, the model predicted progression to ophthalmopathy a median of roughly 7.1 months ahead of onset, with around 70% sensitivity and less than 85% specificity. In cross-validation, a model built on a 13 V-J signature told ophthalmopathy apart from stable hyperthyroidism with roughly 87% sensitivity and approximately 84% specificity, and in testing the same model reached 80%/75%. Sample size was not statistically predetermined, and investigators were not blinded to group allocation.

The sample was blood. The sequence came from an older woman with Graves' ophthalmopathy. The rearrangement joined TRBV5-7 to TRBJ1-1, with the D gene uncertain. TRBV5-7 is known as an ORF, though its function is uncertain. Here is the DNA: TGTGCCAGCAGCTTGGACCTACAAATGGGAGCTTTCTTT. The resulting protein is CASSLDLQMGAFF.